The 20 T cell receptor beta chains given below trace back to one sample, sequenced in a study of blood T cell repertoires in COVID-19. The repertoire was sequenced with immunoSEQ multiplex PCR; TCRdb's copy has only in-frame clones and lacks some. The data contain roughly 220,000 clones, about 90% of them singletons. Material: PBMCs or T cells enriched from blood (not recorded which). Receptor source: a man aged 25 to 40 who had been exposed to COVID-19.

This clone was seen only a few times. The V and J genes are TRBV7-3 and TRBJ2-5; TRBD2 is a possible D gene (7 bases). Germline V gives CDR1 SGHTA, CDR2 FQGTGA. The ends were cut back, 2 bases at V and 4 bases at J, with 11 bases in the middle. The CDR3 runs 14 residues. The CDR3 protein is CASSLVGGRETQYF. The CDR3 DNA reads TGTGCCAGCAGCTTAGTGGGGGGGCGAGAGACCCAGTACTTC.

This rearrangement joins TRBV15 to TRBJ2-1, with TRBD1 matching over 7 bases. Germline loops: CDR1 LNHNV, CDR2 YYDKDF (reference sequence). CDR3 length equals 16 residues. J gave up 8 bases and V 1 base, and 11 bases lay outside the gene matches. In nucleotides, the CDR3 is TGTGCCACCAGCAGAGGTTGGACTGAGGGGGCCGATGAGCAGTTCTTC. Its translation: CATSRGWTEGADEQFF.

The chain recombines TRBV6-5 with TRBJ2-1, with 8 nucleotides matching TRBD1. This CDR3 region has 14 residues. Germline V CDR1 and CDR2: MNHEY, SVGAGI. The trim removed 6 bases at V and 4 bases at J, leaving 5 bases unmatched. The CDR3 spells CASRTGTGYNEQFF. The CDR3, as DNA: TGTGCCAGCAGAACCGGGACAGGATACAATGAGCAGTTCTTC.

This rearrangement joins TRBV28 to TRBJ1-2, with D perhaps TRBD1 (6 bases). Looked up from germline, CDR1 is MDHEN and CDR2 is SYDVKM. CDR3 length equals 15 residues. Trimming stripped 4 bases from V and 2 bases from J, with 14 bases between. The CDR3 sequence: CASSSYRVGNYGYTF. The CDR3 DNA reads TGTGCCAGCAGTTCATACAGGGTAGGGAACTATGGCTACACCTTC.

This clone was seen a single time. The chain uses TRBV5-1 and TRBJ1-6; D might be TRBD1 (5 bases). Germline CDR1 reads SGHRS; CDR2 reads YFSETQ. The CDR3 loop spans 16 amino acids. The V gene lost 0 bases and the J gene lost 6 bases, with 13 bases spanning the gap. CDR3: CASSLEGIALNSPLHF. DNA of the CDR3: TGCGCCAGCAGCTTGGAGGGGATTGCGCTTAATTCACCCCTCCACTTT.

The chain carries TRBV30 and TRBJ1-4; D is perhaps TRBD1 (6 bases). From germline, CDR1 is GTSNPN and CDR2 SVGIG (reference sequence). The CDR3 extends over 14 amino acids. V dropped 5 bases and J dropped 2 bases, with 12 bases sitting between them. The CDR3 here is CAWSRTATNEKLFF. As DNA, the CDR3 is TGTGCCTGGTCGCGGACAGCCACTAATGAAAAACTGTTTTTT.

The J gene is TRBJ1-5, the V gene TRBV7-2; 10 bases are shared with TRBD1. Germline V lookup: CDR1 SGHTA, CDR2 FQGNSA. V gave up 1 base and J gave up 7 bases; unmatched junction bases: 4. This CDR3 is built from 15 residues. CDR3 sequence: CASSLEDRGGQPQHF. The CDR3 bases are TGTGCCAGCAGCTTAGAGGACAGGGGGGGACAGCCCCAGCATTTT.

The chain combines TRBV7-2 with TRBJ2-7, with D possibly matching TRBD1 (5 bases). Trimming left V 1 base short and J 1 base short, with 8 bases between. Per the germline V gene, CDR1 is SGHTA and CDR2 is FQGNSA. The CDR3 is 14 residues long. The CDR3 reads CASSLEGRSYEQYF. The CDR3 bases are TGTGCCAGCAGCTTAGAGGGGCGTTCCTACGAGCAGTACTTC.

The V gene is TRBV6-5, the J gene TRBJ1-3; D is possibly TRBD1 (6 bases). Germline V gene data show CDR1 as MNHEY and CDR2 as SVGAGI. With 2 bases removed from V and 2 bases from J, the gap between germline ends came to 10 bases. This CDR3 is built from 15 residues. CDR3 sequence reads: CASSYRGAPGNTIYF. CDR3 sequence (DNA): TGTGCCAGCAGTTACCGGGGGGCCCCTGGAAACACCATATATTTT.

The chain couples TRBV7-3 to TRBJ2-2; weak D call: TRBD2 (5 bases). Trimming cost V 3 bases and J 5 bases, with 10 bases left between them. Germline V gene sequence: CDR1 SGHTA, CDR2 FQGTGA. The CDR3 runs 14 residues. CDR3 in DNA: TGTGCCAGCAGCTTCGAGGGCGGGACCGGGGAGCTGTTTTTT. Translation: CASSFEGGTGELFF.

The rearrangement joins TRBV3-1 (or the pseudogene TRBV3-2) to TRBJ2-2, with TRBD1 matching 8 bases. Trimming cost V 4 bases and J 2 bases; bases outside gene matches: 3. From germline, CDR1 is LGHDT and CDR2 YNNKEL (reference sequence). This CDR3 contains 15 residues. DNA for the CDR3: TGTGCCAGCAGCCGTGGGACAGGAAACACCGGGGAGCTGTTTTTT. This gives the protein CASSRGTGNTGELFF.

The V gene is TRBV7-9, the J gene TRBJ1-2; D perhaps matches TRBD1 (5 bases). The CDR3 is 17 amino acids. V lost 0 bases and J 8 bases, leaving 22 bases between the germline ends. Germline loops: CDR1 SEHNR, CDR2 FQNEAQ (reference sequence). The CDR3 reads CASSLADFGGGQEGYTF. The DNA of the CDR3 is TGTGCCAGCAGCTTAGCGGATTTCGGGGGAGGGCAAGAGGGCTACACCTTC.

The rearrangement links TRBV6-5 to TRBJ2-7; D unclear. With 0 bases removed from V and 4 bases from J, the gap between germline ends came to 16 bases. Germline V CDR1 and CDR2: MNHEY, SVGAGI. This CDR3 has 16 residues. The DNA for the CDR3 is TGTGCCAGCAGTTACTCGAAGGTTCAGGAACATTACGAGCAGTACTTC. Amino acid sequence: CASSYSKVQEHYEQYF.

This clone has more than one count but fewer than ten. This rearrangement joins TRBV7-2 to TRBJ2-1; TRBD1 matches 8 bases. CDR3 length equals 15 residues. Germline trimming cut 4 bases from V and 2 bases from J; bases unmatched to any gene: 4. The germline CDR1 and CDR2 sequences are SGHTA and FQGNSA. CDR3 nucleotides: TGTGCCAGCAGCTCCGACAGGGGAACCTACAATGAGCAGTTCTTC. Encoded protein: CASSSDRGTYNEQFF.

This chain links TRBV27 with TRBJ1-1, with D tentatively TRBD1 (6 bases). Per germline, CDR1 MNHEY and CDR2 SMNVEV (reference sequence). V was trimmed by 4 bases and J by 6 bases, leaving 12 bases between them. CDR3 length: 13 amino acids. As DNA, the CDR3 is TGTGCCAGCAGTTCCTTTGGGGGCTCTGAAGCTTTCTTT. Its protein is CASSSFGGSEAFF.

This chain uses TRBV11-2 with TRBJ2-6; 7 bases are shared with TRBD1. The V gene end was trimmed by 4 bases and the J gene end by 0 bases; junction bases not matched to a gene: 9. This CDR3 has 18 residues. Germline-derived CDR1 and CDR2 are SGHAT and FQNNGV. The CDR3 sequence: CASSSQPGQFSGANVLTF. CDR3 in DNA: TGTGCCAGCAGCTCGCAACCGGGACAGTTCTCTGGGGCCAACGTCCTGACTTTC.

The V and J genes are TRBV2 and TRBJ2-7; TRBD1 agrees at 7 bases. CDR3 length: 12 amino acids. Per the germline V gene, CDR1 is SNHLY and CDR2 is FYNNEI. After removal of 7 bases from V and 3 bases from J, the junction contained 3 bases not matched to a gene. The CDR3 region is CASKGANYEQYF. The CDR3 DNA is TGTGCCAGCAAGGGGGCCAACTACGAGCAGTACTTC. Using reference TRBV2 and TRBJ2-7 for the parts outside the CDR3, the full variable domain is EPEVTQTPSHQVTQMGQEVILRCVPISNHLYFYWYRQILGQKVEFLVSFYNNEISEKSEIFDDQFSVERPDGSNFTLKIRSTKLEDSAMYFCASKGANYEQYFGPGTRLTVT.

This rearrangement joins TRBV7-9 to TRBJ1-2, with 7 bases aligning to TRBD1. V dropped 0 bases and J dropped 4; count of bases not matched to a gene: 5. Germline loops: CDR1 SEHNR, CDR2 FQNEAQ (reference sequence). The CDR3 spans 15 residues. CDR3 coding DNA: TGTGCCAGCAGCTTAGCCCTAGGGGGCCTCTATGGCTACACCTTC. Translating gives CASSLALGGLYGYTF.

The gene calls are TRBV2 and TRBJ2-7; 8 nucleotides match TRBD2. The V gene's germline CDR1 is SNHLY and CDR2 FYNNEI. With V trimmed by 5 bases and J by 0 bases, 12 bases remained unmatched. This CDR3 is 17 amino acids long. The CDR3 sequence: CASSIQISSGASYEQYF. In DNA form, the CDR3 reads TGTGCCAGCAGTATCCAGATTAGTAGCGGGGCCTCCTACGAGCAGTACTTC.

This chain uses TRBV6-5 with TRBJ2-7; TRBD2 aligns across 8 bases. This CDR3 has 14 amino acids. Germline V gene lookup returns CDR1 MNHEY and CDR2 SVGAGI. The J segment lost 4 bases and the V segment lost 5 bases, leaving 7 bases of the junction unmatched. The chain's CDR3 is CASSKSGTRYEQYF. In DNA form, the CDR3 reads TGTGCCAGCAGTAAATCCGGGACTAGGTACGAGCAGTACTTC.